The rows below give T cell receptor beta chains drawn from one sample of a study of CD8+CD57+ T cells in acquired aplastic anemia. TCRdb recomputed calls from the reads with MiXCR, one row per CDR3 protein. This sample has some 210,000 distinct CDR3 sequences; around 60% occur once, and the top ten carry 25% to 30%. Sequencing was performed on sorted CD4+, CD8+, or CD8+CD57+ T cells (not recorded which) from PBMCs. The receptors derive from a human donor in good health. Each CDR3 is given with its conserved first and last residue. D genes are given only for firm matches. Rows give clone size only sometimes, using once, few, many, or a class for an expanded clone.

TRBV6-2/TRBV6-3	TRBD2	many	TRBJ2-5	CASSYTLGTSEYF	TGTGCCAGCAGTTACACCCTGGGGACTAGCGAGTACTTC
TRBV20-1	.	.	TRBJ2-5	CSARDLPGTPLETQYF	TGCAGTGCGAGGGACCTCCCCGGGACTCCCCTGGAGACCCAGTACTTC
TRBV7-2	TRBD1	.	TRBJ1-6	CASSSGQGGNSPLHF	TGTGCCAGCAGCTCCGGACAGGGGGGGAATTCACCCCTCCACTTT
TRBV27	TRBD2	many	TRBJ2-7	CASSALAGGGYEQYF	TGTGCCAGCAGCGCGCTAGCGGGAGGAGGATACGAGCAGTACTTC
TRBV7-9	TRBD2	.	TRBJ2-7	CASSYRTAAGGLEQYF	TGTGCCAGCAGCTACCGGACGGCGGCGGGAGGGTTGGAGCAGTACTTC
TRBV27	.	many	TRBJ1-2	CASSLGGDYGYTF	TGTGCCAGCAGTTTGGGGGGTGACTATGGCTACACCTTC
TRBV2	.	many	TRBJ2-3	CASSEGGTDTQYF	TGTGCCAGCAGTGAAGGAGGTACAGATACGCAGTATTTT
TRBV7-3	.	many	TRBJ1-2	CASSPYPGGVPYGYTF	TGTGCCAGCAGCCCCTACCCCGGGGGGGTGCCCTATGGCTACACCTTC
TRBV15	TRBD2	.	TRBJ2-7	CATSIPGTSGTYEQYF	TGTGCCACCAGCATCCCCGGGACTAGCGGGACCTACGAGCAGTACTTC
TRBV7-8	.	.	TRBJ2-7	CASTKGLILYEQYF	TGTGCCAGCACCAAGGGACTTATCCTCTACGAGCAGTACTTC
TRBV29-1	.	.	TRBJ2-3	CSGGGGGTDTQYF	TGCAGCGGTGGAGGAGGTGGCACAGATACGCAGTATTTT
TRBV11-2	.	.	TRBJ2-1	CASSLVFGLSAYNEQFF	TGTGCCAGCAGCTTAGTTTTCGGCCTATCCGCCTACAATGAGCAGTTCTTC
TRBV2	.	few	TRBJ1-6	CASSVYTPNSPLHF	TGTGCCAGCAGTGTTTACACCCCTAATTCACCCCTCCACTTT
TRBV6-6	TRBD1	many	TRBJ1-2	CASVEGALQAIGYTF	TGTGCCAGCGTAGAGGGGGCCCTACAGGCGATAGGCTACACCTTC
TRBV2	.	.	TRBJ2-5	CASTVGQQETQYF	TGTGCTAGTACGGTCGGGCAGCAAGAGACCCAGTACTTC
TRBV6-1	.	.	TRBJ1-3	CASSESVPGSGNTIYF	TGTGCCAGCAGTGAATCGGTCCCAGGTTCCGGAAACACCATATATTTT
TRBV27	TRBD1	.	TRBJ2-1	CASGGQGAYNEQFF	TGTGCCAGCGGCGGACAGGGGGCTTACAATGAGCAGTTCTTC
TRBV10-2	.	.	TRBJ2-6	CASSQGAGDTEAF	TGTGCCAGCAGTCAGGGGGCGGGAGACACTGAAGCTTTC
TRBV7-8	.	few	TRBJ2-1	CASSLFEGISYNEQFF	TGTGCCAGCAGCTTATTCGAGGGAATAAGCTACAATGAGCAGTTCTTC
TRBV12-3/TRBV12-4	.	once	TRBJ1-3	CASTLPSGRPGNTIYF	TGTGCCAGCACCCTTCCGTCAGGACGGCCTGGAAACACCATATATTTT
TRBV4-3	.	many	TRBJ2-7	CASSQDWVGNYEQYF	TGCGCCAGCAGCCAAGATTGGGTGGGGAACTACGAGCAGTACTTC
TRBV19	TRBD2	many	TRBJ2-7	CASSMVAGGPRIYEQYF	TGTGCCAGTAGTATGGTCGCGGGAGGGCCCCGGATATACGAGCAGTACTTC
TRBV9	TRBD2	many	TRBJ2-5	CASSVSSGGPQETQYF	TGTGCCAGCAGCGTGTCTAGCGGGGGTCCCCAAGAGACCCAGTACTTC
TRBV20-1	TRBD1	.	TRBJ2-7	CSAISRDRATYEQYF	TGCAGTGCTATCAGCCGGGACAGAGCTACCTACGAGCAGTACTTC
TRBV24-1	.	once	TRBJ2-7	CATSEAGTGEQYF	TGTGCCACCAGTGAGGCAGGGACTGGCGAGCAGTACTTC
TRBV19	TRBD2	.	TRBJ2-1	CASSAGTNVNEQFF	TGTGCCAGTAGTGCCGGGACTAACGTCAATGAGCAGTTCTTC
TRBV12-3/TRBV12-4	.	once	TRBJ1-5	CASSLTVSQPQHF	TGTGCCAGCAGTCTCACAGTTTCCCAGCCCCAGCATTTT
TRBV2	TRBD1	.	TRBJ1-5	CASKPSGTGNQPQHF	TGTGCCAGCAAGCCCAGCGGGACAGGGAATCAGCCCCAGCATTTT
TRBV7-9	TRBD2	.	TRBJ2-7	CASSSLAGQYEQYF	TGTGCCAGCAGCTCACTAGCGGGACAGTACGAGCAGTACTTC
TRBV7-7	TRBD2	few	TRBJ2-7	CASSPSGGSYEQYF	TGTGCTAGCAGCCCCTCGGGGGGCTCCTACGAGCAGTACTTC
TRBV4-1	TRBD2	many	TRBJ2-1	CASSQDPGLAGSEQFF	TGCGCCAGCAGCCAAGATCCGGGACTAGCGGGAAGTGAGCAGTTCTTC
TRBV2	.	.	TRBJ1-1	CASSPGAFF	TGTGCCAGCAGTCCTGGAGCTTTCTTT
TRBV2	TRBD1	.	TRBJ2-3	CASRGQGVDTQYF	TGTGCCAGCAGGGGACAGGGAGTAGATACGCAGTATTTT
TRBV7-9	.	few	TRBJ2-7	CASSHSGSYEQYF	TGTGCCAGCAGCCATTCAGGGTCCTACGAGCAGTACTTC
TRBV2	TRBD1	.	TRBJ2-5	CASSDLQGETQYF	TGTGCCAGCAGTGACTTACAGGGGGAGACCCAGTACTTC
TRBV7-6	.	.	TRBJ2-3	CAGSLGSDTQYF	TGTGCCGGCAGCTTAGGGTCAGATACGCAGTATTTT
TRBV10-1	TRBD1	.	TRBJ1-2	CASSEPTGFDGYTF	TGCGCCAGCAGTGAGCCGACAGGGTTTGATGGCTACACCTTC
TRBV7-2	.	.	TRBJ1-5	CASSLVPESPQHF	TGTGCCAGCAGCTTAGTTCCCGAATCGCCCCAGCATTTT
TRBV5-6	TRBD1	.	TRBJ1-5	CASGTFGRGDNQPQHF	TGTGCCAGCGGGACATTTGGCAGGGGGGACAATCAGCCCCAGCATTTT
TRBV20-1	TRBD1	.	TRBJ2-7	CSGGGQDDSYEQYF	TGCAGTGGAGGGGGACAGGATGATTCCTACGAGCAGTACTTC
TRBV9	.	.	TRBJ1-2	CASSVSREVQDGYTF	TGTGCCAGCAGCGTAAGCAGGGAAGTTCAGGATGGCTACACCTTC
TRBV10-3	TRBD1	.	TRBJ2-1	CAISYPGQGYGNEQFF	TGTGCCATCAGTTACCCGGGACAGGGTTATGGCAATGAGCAGTTCTTC
TRBV19	TRBD1	.	TRBJ2-7	CASRRQGDATYEQYF	TGTGCCAGTAGACGACAGGGAGACGCGACCTACGAGCAGTACTTC
TRBV7-9	.	.	TRBJ1-6	CASCGTGNSPLHF	TGTGCCAGTTGTGGGACGGGAAATTCACCCCTCCACTTT
TRBV10-2	.	few	TRBJ2-7	CASGRTHEQYF	TGCGCCAGCGGCAGGACCCACGAGCAGTACTTC
TRBV10-3	TRBD2	.	TRBJ2-7	CAISDGRTSGRYEQYF	TGTGCCATCAGTGACGGGAGGACTAGCGGGAGATACGAGCAGTACTTC
TRBV30	.	.	TRBJ1-3	CAWSEPTSSGNTIYF	TGTGCCTGGAGTGAGCCGACCAGCTCTGGAAACACCATATATTTT
TRBV10-3	.	many	TRBJ1-2	CAISSPHGLTGYTF	TGTGCCATCAGTTCCCCACATGGATTGACTGGCTACACCTTC